A single sample gave rise to the 9 T cell receptor beta chains below, sequenced in a study of CD8 T cells in ankylosing spondylitis. Study-level results: Blood from ankylosing spondylitis patients appeared to carry a characteristic roughly eight-variant TCR beta motif.

TCRdb re-analysed the 5' RACE reads in MiXCR, keeping a single row per CDR3 protein. The sample includes about 500,000 distinct CDR3 sequences, roughly 13% of them seen just once. No cognate antigen is known for these TCRs. The sequenced sample consisted of blood, either unsorted or a sorted T cell fraction (not recorded which). The receptors originated from a male donor with ankylosing spondylitis.

V gene TRBV7-2 combines with J gene TRBJ2-7, with TRBD1 matching 10 bases. Germline trimming cut 5 bases from V and 2 bases from J; bases unmatched to any gene: 12. In germline, CDR1 is SGHTA, CDR2 FQGNSA. CDR3 length equals 17 residues. The CDR3 DNA sequence: TGTGCCAGCAGCATAAGAACACCGGGACAGGGGACCTACGAGCAGTACTTC. Its protein product is CASSIRTPGQGTYEQYF.

This chain uses TRBV21-1 with TRBJ1-2; the table assigns TRBD1, which was not confirmed against the DNA. TRBV21-1 counts as a pseudogene. CDR3 length: 17 residues. Here the CDR3 reads CASSKVLSNGVNYGYTF. Written as DNA, the CDR3 is TGTGCCAGCAGCAAAGTCCTGTCGAACGGCGTTAACTATGGCTACACCTTC.

This clonotype was counted a few times. The chain combines TRBV25-1 with TRBJ2-4, with 7 bases identical to TRBD2. The CDR3 consists of 15 residues. The trim removed 2 bases at V and 1 base at J, leaving 2 bases unmatched. Germline values: CDR1 MGHDK, CDR2 SYGVNS. CDR3 in amino acids: CASSEGGEAKNIQYF. The CDR3 bases are TGTGCCAGCAGTGAAGGGGGGGAGGCCAAAAACATTCAGTACTTC.

V usage is TRBV28 and J usage is TRBJ1-2; D unclear. Germline V lookup: CDR1 MDHEN, CDR2 SYDVKM. V was shortened by 6 bases and J by 9 bases, with 17 bases between the two germline ends. This CDR3 is built from 13 residues. The CDR3 region is CASSPGERPRYTF. In DNA form, the CDR3 reads TGTGCCAGCAGCCCCGGGGAGAGGCCGCGCTACACCTTC.

This clonotype was recorded at least ten times. The V gene is TRBV3-1, the J gene TRBJ1-2; no firm D call. Germline V gene lookup returns CDR1 LGHDT and CDR2 YNNKEL (reference sequence). V dropped 0 bases and J dropped 8 bases, with 10 bases sitting between them. The CDR3 totals 13 residues. The CDR3 DNA reads as TGTGCCAGCAGCCAAGAGAGAGGCGGAGGCTACACCTTC. It codes for CASSQERGGGYTF.

This clonotype showed up just a few times. The chain couples TRBV20-1 to TRBJ2-1, with 11 positions matching TRBD2. In germline, CDR1 is DFQATT, CDR2 SNEGSKA (reference sequence). The J segment lost 9 bases and the V segment lost 4 bases, leaving 8 bases of the junction unmatched. This CDR3 contains 14 residues. CDR3: CSAIISGRVTEQFF. In DNA form, the CDR3 reads TGCAGTGCTATCATTAGCGGGAGGGTTACTGAGCAGTTCTTC.

The CDR3 DNA reads TGTGCCATCAGCCTAGACTCCTACGAGCAGTACTTC. It encodes CAISLDSYEQYF. The chain couples TRBV10-3 to TRBJ2-7; unclear D gene. The V end lost 6 bases, the J end lost 0 bases, and 6 bases lay between the germline ends. CDR1 and CDR2 (germline): ENHRY, SYGVKD. The CDR3 runs to 12 residues.

This clonotype was found many times. The rearrangement joins TRBV24-1 to TRBJ2-3; 7 bases line up with TRBD1. Germline loops: CDR1 KGHDR, CDR2 SFDVKD. The CDR3 has 15 amino acids. Losses at the gene ends were 4 bases for V and 4 bases for J; bases not matched to a gene: 7. The CDR3 protein is CATSDRQGGPDTQYF. CDR3 sequence (DNA): TGTGCCACCAGTGACCGACAGGGCGGGCCAGATACGCAGTATTTT.

This clonotype came up many times. The chain couples TRBV7-8 to TRBJ2-3, with D possibly TRBD1 on 5 matching bases. The CDR3 extends over 14 amino acids. V lost 3 bases, J lost 2 bases, and 9 bases lay in between. Germline CDR1 SGHVS, CDR2 FQNEAQ. CDR3 DNA sequence: TGTGCCAGCAGCTTTGTGGGGCTCACAGATACGCAGTATTTT. Translation: CASSFVGLTDTQYF.